This TCR beta chain was documented in a study of post-analysis software for immune sequencing data. Study-wide points: A few TRBV segments were significantly more frequent in patients than in controls. TRBV5-6, TRBV5-1 and TRBV20-1 were among these segments. Batch-matched samples strongly co-clustered by F measure.

In its sample, this clonotype was seen a few times. Its antigen is as yet unknown. TCR beta libraries were prepared from cDNA with unique molecular identifiers. A single record per CDR3 protein comes from TCRdb applying MiXCR to the PCR reads. The sample includes 750,000 to 900,000 distinct CDR3 sequences, around 46% of them seen just once. V lost 4 bases to trimming and J lost 5 bases; unmatched junction nucleotides: 11. The CDR3 is 16 residues long. This chain connects TRBV12-3 or TRBV12-4 to TRBJ2-1, with 7 bases that match TRBD1. Sequencing input: blood. The TCR sequence derives from a girl aged 10 to 17 with multiple sclerosis. CDR3 amino acids: CASSSSLGQQHNEQFF. CDR3 sequence (DNA): TGTGCCAGCAGTTCTTCCTTGGGACAGCAACACAATGAGCAGTTCTTC.